This T cell receptor (beta chain) was captured by sequencing in a study of blood T cells in healthy people across ages. Study outcomes and limitations: Higher naive T cell percentage went strongly together with higher TCR beta diversity. The fall in TCR beta diversity per million T cells was roughly linear with age.

This clonotype was observed a handful of times. Its antigen is undetermined. There are 16 residues in the CDR3. CDR1 and CDR2 (germline): LNHNV, YYDKDF (reference sequence). Then a second PCR, running roughly 7 to 12 cycles, was carried out with a sample-barcoded 5' primer and a J-beta primer mix. TCRdb reprocessed the 5' RACE reads with MiXCR, giving one entry per CDR3 protein. This table holds about 540,000 distinct CDR3 sequences, more than 20% found once. These same data were also listed under a study on T cells of mothers and their children. In that study: Researchers report slightly higher, though non-significant, overlap in related mother-child pairs than in unrelated pairs.

V gene TRBV15 combines with J gene TRBJ2-5; 10 bases fit TRBD1. With the DNA end fitting TRBJ2-1 better, the J assignment may be wrong. Sequencing input: blood. The clonotype originates from a boy between 5 and 17 years old in good health. CDR3 sequence reads: CATSTTPGQGFDEQFF. In DNA, the CDR3 is TGTGCCACCAGCACCACGCCGGGACAGGGGTTCGATGAGCAGTTCTTC.